Detailed here is one T cell receptor (beta chain). What it binds is unknown. Clones were sequenced by immunoSEQ multiplex PCR, and TCRdb holds only the in-frame ones, with some missing. The sample shows around 200,000 clones, roughly 77% of them seen only once. This sample was included in a study of cytomegalovirus exposure and HLA in healthy donors. Study summary: A subsequent analysis stated that the 120 or so validation repertoires were run on the same platform as the roughly 670 first-cohort repertoires.

Study-level points and caveats: In the 120 or so validation repertoires, about 94% of cluster scores exceeded 0, per a later analysis.

CDR3 size: 11 residues. Between the trimmed V and J ends, which lost 5 bases and 4 bases, there was a span of 7 bases. Germline values: CDR1 SQVTM, CDR2 ANQGSEA. The sample comprised PBMCs. The TCR sequence derives from a woman in her thirties in good health and CMV-seronegative. The chain has TRBV29-1 and TRBJ2-3; D gene unclear. The CDR3 loop is CSVRHPDTQYF. The CDR3 nucleotides are TGCAGCGTTCGACACCCAGATACGCAGTATTTT.